This T cell receptor beta chain was observed in a study of cytomegalovirus exposure and HLA in healthy donors. Per the germline V gene, CDR1 is SNHLY and CDR2 is FYNNEI. The CDR3 contains 13 residues. V was trimmed by 8 bases and J by 0 bases, leaving 10 bases between them. Healthy people donating bone marrow made up the donors. With 60 Vbeta and 13 Jbeta primers, the PCR was carried out. Profiled with immunoSEQ multiplex PCR; TCRdb holds only in-frame clones, not every one. Of approximately 73,000 clones detected, about 60% appear once; the ten largest clones hold 5.7%. This clone was recorded only once. Its antigen is unknown. Study outcomes and limitations: TCR beta chains numbering some 160 were designated cytomegalovirus-associated. Earlier analysis yielded a pattern in which most TCR beta V segments were productive about 90% or about 30% of the time. Diagnosis of cytomegalovirus status made by the classifier reportedly showed high specificity and sensitivity.

The sequence derives from a young man in good health and CMV-seropositive. The specimen was PBMCs. This sequence joins TRBV2 and TRBJ1-2, with a possible D match to TRBD1 (6 bases). Written as DNA, the CDR3 is TGTGCCAGCGGACAGATCCCTAACTATGGCTACACCTTC. Protein: CASGQIPNYGYTF.